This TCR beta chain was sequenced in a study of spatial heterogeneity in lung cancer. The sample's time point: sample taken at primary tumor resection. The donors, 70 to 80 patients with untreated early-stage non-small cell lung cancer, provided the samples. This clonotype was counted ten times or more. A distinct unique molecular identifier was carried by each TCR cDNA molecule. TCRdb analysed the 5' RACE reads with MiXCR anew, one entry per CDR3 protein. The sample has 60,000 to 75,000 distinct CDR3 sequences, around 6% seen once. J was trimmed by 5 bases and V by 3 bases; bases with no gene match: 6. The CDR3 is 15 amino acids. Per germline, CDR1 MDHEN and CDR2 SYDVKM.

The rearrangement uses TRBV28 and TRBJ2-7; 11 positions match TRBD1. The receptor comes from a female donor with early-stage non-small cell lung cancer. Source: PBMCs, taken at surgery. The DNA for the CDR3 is TGTGCCAGCAGTTTTTCTGGGACAGGGGGGGACGAGCAGTACTTC. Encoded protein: CASSFSGTGGDEQYF. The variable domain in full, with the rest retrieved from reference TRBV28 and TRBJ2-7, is DVKVTQSSRYLVKRTGEKVFLECVQDMDHENMFWYRQDPGLGLRLIYFSYDVKMKEKGDIPEGYSVSREKKERFSLILESASTNQTSMYLCASSFSGTGGDEQYFGPGTRLTVT.